This paragraph covers one T cell receptor (beta chain) sequence. Its antigen is unknown. This specimen belongs to a study of breast tumors, draining lymph nodes, adjacent tissues. Overall study findings and caveats: Tumor TCR diversity was below lymph nodes but above nontumor tissue. Data fit most tumor T cells coming from lymph node, expanding in tumor. Luminal-like breast cancer showed significantly greater tumor-nontumor repertoire similarity than basal-like breast cancer did.

Trimming stripped 2 bases from V and 3 bases from J, with 10 bases between. This CDR3 spans 14 amino acids. Germline-derived CDR1 and CDR2 are LGHNA and YNFKEQ. Using its own MiXCR run on the multiplex PCR reads, TCRdb lists one record per CDR3 protein. This table has fewer than 80,000 distinct CDR3 sequences, less than 45% appearing once. Sequenced sample: breast tumor tissue. This TCR was recovered from a female donor with breast cancer. Some clones in this sample may be carry-over from other donors' samples. The rearrangement joins TRBV4-2 to TRBJ1-1; D is uncertain. The CDR3 region is CASSQQTLDTEAFF. Written as DNA, the CDR3 is TGTGCCAGCAGCCAACAAACATTGGACACTGAAGCTTTCTTT.